The T cell receptor (beta chain) described here comes from a study of radiation and T cells in renal cell carcinoma. The V gene's germline CDR1 is WSHSY and CDR2 SAAADI. This CDR3 region has 11 residues. Data came from immunoSEQ multiplex PCR; TCRdb stores just in-frame clones and leaves some out. The data contain about 22,000 clones, 60% to 80% of them singletons. About this clone itself: Antigen: not known.

General study results and limits: Top tumor clonotypes rose in blood 2 weeks post-radiation, then contracted.

The time point here: baseline pretreatment blood. Indicated treatment: 15 Gy SBRT to primary tumor, nephrectomy 4 weeks later. The tumor was a clear cell renal cell carcinoma. This chain connects TRBV10-2 to TRBJ2-5, with D hard to call. The J call may be wrong; the DNA end is better matched by TRBJ2-7. This material consisted of blood, taken from a patient whose treatment included radiotherapy and nephrectomy. This TCR was recovered from a man aged 55-75 years with renal cell carcinoma. CDR3 region: CASEFVYEQYF. CDR3 nucleotide sequence: TGCGCCAGCGAGTTTGTATACGAGCAGTACTTC.